These 21 T cell receptor beta chains came from one sample sequenced in a study of cytomegalovirus exposure and HLA in healthy donors. The PCR employed 60 Vbeta primers together with 13 Jbeta primers. This table comes from immunoSEQ multiplex PCR, and its TCRdb copy is limited to in-frame clones, with some not included. Seen here are some 120,000 clones, around 74% observed once, and the top ten hold 2.5% to 3.5%. Material: PBMCs. The receptor source for this set is a man aged 25-40 years in good health and CMV-seronegative.

This chain uses TRBV5-1 with TRBJ2-3, with a tentative D call TRBD2 (7 bases). V was clipped by 1 base and J by 2 bases, with 20 bases between them. Germline V lookup: CDR1 SGHRS, CDR2 YFSETQ. The CDR3 consists of 18 residues. CDR3 sequence (DNA): TGCGCCAGCAGCTTGAGATCGTCGGGGGGCGGTAACACAGATACGCAGTATTTT. It is translated as CASSLRSSGGGNTDTQYF.

The chain uses TRBV9 and TRBJ2-3; 13 bases map to TRBD2. The CDR3 covers 17 residues. V gave up 0 bases and J gave up 1 base; unmatched junction bases: 2. From germline, CDR1 is SGDLS and CDR2 YYNGEE. The CDR3 loop is CASSVGLAGGGTDTQYF. In nucleotides, the CDR3 is TGTGCCAGCAGCGTAGGACTAGCGGGGGGTGGCACAGATACGCAGTATTTT.

The chain recombines TRBV19 with TRBJ1-4, with D unclear. The CDR3 has 13 residues. Trimming removed 4 bases at V and 5 bases at J, with 8 bases between. Germline CDR1 and CDR2: LNHDA and SQIVND (reference sequence). CDR3: CASSNEGNEKLFF. The CDR3 DNA reads TGTGCCAGTAGTAACGAGGGCAATGAAAAACTGTTTTTT.

This clone was observed a few times. V usage is TRBV30 and J usage is TRBJ1-2; 7 bases align to TRBD1. The CDR3 covers 12 residues. Unmatched junction bases numbered 7, after V lost 5 bases and J lost 7 bases. Germline CDR1 and CDR2: GTSNPN and SVGIG (reference sequence). Here the CDR3 DNA reads TGTGCCTGGGAAGACAGGGTGGGTGGCTACACCTTC. Encoded protein: CAWEDRVGGYTF.

The chain carries TRBV5-1 and TRBJ2-7, with 7 nucleotides matching TRBD2. V shed 4 bases, J shed 6 bases, and the junction held 13 bases outside the gene matches. Germline V gene data show CDR1 as SGHRS and CDR2 as YFSETQ. The CDR3 is made up of 15 amino acids. The CDR3 DNA is TGCGCCAGCAGCCCCACCGGGGGGAGGCTTGTCGAGCAGTACTTC. Translated, it gives CASSPTGGRLVEQYF.

The J gene is TRBJ2-7, the V gene TRBV7-8, with D possibly TRBD2 on 6 matching bases. From germline, CDR1 is SGHVS and CDR2 FQNEAQ. Trimming removed 2 bases at V and 1 base at J, with 18 bases between. The CDR3 has 17 amino acids. CDR3 protein: CASSLTTAGLTSYEQYF. The CDR3, as DNA: TGTGCCAGCAGCTTAACGACGGCGGGGTTGACATCCTACGAGCAGTACTTC.

This sequence joins TRBV9 and TRBJ2-3; D is possibly TRBD2 (6 bases). Germline CDR1 reads SGDLS; CDR2 reads YYNGEE. V was shortened by 2 bases and J by 6 bases, with 16 bases between the two germline ends. The CDR3 sequence is 15 residues long. In DNA form, the CDR3 reads TGTGCCAGCAGCGTTGAACTAGCAGTAGGGGATACGCAGTATTTT. Translation gives CASSVELAVGDTQYF. The full variable domain, completed using reference TRBV9 and TRBJ2-3, is DSGVTQTPKHLITATGQRVTLRCSPRSGDLSVYWYQQSLDQGLQFLIQYYNGEERAKGNILERFSAQQFPDLHSELNLSSLELGDSALYFCASSVELAVGDTQYFGPGTRLTVL.

The V call is TRBV28, the J call TRBJ2-7; TRBD2 matches at 12 bases. Losses at the gene ends were 7 bases for V and 1 base for J; bases not matched to a gene: 17. This CDR3 is built from 19 residues. Looked up from germline, CDR1 is MDHEN and CDR2 is SYDVKM. CDR3 amino acids: CASKRPLAGGPRGSYEQYF. The DNA of the CDR3 is TGTGCCAGCAAACGCCCCCTAGCGGGAGGGCCCCGAGGATCCTACGAGCAGTACTTC.

This clone appeared a single time. CDR3 sequence (DNA): TGTGCCAGCAGCTTGGGTGCGGGGGTCACTCTCGATACGCAGTATTTT. Its translation: CASSLGAGVTLDTQYF. The chain couples TRBV5-4 to TRBJ2-3; TRBD2 matches at 7 bases. Germline trimming cut 0 bases from V and 6 bases from J; bases unmatched to any gene: 10. Germline loops: CDR1 SGHNT, CDR2 YYREEE (reference sequence). The CDR3 is 16 amino acids.

CDR3 protein: CASSSAGVNTEAFF. The CDR3, as DNA: TGTGCCAGCAGTTCGGCAGGGGTAAACACTGAAGCTTTCTTT. The chain carries TRBV28 and TRBJ1-1, with D tentatively TRBD1 (6 bases). V shed 4 bases and J shed 2 bases, with 11 bases lying between them. Germline V CDR1 and CDR2: MDHEN, SYDVKM. The CDR3 covers 14 residues. Full variable domain (missing parts from reference TRBV28 and TRBJ1-1): DVKVTQSSRYLVKRTGEKVFLECVQDMDHENMFWYRQDPGLGLRLIYFSYDVKMKEKGDIPEGYSVSREKKERFSLILESASTNQTSMYLCASSSAGVNTEAFFGQGTRLTVV.

This clone turned up a few times. The rearrangement links TRBV2 to TRBJ2-5; 7 bases agree with TRBD2. Germline V gene sequence: CDR1 SNHLY, CDR2 FYNNEI. J lost 1 base, V lost 5 bases, and 7 bases had no gene match. This CDR3 spans 15 amino acids. CDR3 region: CASSLSGAIQETQYF. In DNA form, the CDR3 reads TGTGCCAGCAGTTTAAGCGGGGCGATCCAAGAGACCCAGTACTTC. The full variable domain, with the rest looked up from reference TRBV2 and TRBJ2-5, is EPEVTQTPSHQVTQMGQEVILRCVPISNHLYFYWYRQILGQKVEFLVSFYNNEISEKSEIFDDQFSVERPDGSNFTLKIRSTKLEDSAMYFCASSLSGAIQETQYFGPGTRLLVL.

This clone was found once. CDR3 sequence reads: CASVGTGVTDTQYF. In DNA form, the CDR3 reads TGTGCCAGTGTGGGGACAGGGGTCACAGATACGCAGTATTTT. The chain uses TRBV19 and TRBJ2-3; 10 nucleotides match TRBD1. Trimming cost V 8 bases and J 2 bases; bases outside gene matches: 4. This CDR3 contains 14 residues. Germline V lookup: CDR1 LNHDA, CDR2 SQIVND (reference sequence).

The rearrangement uses TRBV30 and TRBJ2-7; D is ambiguous. V was clipped by 2 bases and J by 1 base, with 3 bases between them. The length of the CDR3 is 11 residues. CDR1 GTSNPN and CDR2 SVGIG come from the germline V gene (reference sequence). The CDR3 bases are TGTGCCTGGAGTCCGTCCTACGAGCAGTACTTC. Translating gives CAWSPSYEQYF.

This rearrangement joins TRBV6-5 to TRBJ1-2; 10 nucleotides match TRBD1. Germline trimming cut 4 bases from V and 6 bases from J; bases unmatched to any gene: 8. Germline CDR1 and CDR2: MNHEY and SVGAGI. The length of the CDR3 is 15 residues. This chain's CDR3 is CASSSPDRGKDGYTF. CDR3 nucleotide sequence: TGTGCCAGCAGTTCTCCGGACAGGGGGAAGGATGGCTACACCTTC.

This clone was counted a few times. The V gene is TRBV5-6, the J gene TRBJ2-7; D unresolved. Germline V gene data show CDR1 as SGHDT and CDR2 as YYEEEE. This CDR3 has 15 amino acids. Trimming removed 2 bases at V and 0 bases at J, with 12 bases between. The CDR3 reads CASSFRSFSSYEQYF. The CDR3 DNA sequence: TGTGCCAGCAGCTTTCGTAGCTTCAGCTCCTACGAGCAGTACTTC. The full variable domain, rest sourced from reference TRBV5-6 and TRBJ2-7, is DAGVTQSPTHLIKTRGQQVTLRCSPKSGHDTVSWYQQALGQGPQFIFQYYEEEERQRGNFPDRFSGHQFPNYSSELNVNALLLGDSALYLCASSFRSFSSYEQYFGPGTRLTVT.

This clone was recorded once. The chain uses TRBV18 and TRBJ1-1; 8 bases are shared with TRBD1. After removal of 1 base from V and 0 bases from J, the junction contained 4 bases not matched to a gene. Germline V lookup: CDR1 KGHSH, CDR2 LQKENI. The CDR3 runs to 16 residues. The CDR3 bases are TGTGCCAGCTCACCACAGGCAGGGGGCTTGAACACTGAAGCTTTCTTT. Its translation is CASSPQAGGLNTEAFF.

The chain recombines TRBV19 with TRBJ2-4, with D hard to call. The CDR3 is made up of 13 amino acids. Deletions cut 4 bases from V and 8 bases from J, with 12 bases between. The V gene's germline CDR1 is LNHDA and CDR2 SQIVND (reference sequence). This CDR3 reads CASSTSPADIQYF. The CDR3 DNA is TGTGCCAGTAGTACTAGTCCGGCGGACATTCAGTACTTC.

This clone was picked up one time. V and J are TRBV6-6 and TRBJ1-6; TRBD1 might be the D (6 bases). The germline V gene encodes CDR1 MNHNY and CDR2 SVGAGI (reference sequence). Trimming left V 7 bases short and J 6 bases short, with 19 bases between. The CDR3 runs 16 residues. Written as DNA, the CDR3 is TGTGCCAGCATTGCACAGGGTGGGTTCTTTAATTCACCCCTCCACTTT. Amino acid sequence: CASIAQGGFFNSPLHF.

The chain couples TRBV7-8 to TRBJ1-6, with D uncertain. This CDR3 spans 14 amino acids. V was clipped by 1 base and J by 9 bases, with 10 bases between them. Germline-derived CDR1 and CDR2 are SGHVS and FQNEAQ. The chain's CDR3 is CASSLERDGSPLHF. CDR3 DNA: TGTGCCAGCAGCTTAGAACGGGATGGTTCACCCCTCCACTTT.

The V call is TRBV6-5, the J call TRBJ2-7; the match to TRBD2 covers 7 bases. Per germline, CDR1 MNHEY and CDR2 SVGAGI. V dropped 9 bases and J dropped 4; count of bases not matched to a gene: 9. The CDR3 totals 13 residues. The DNA of the CDR3 is TGTGCCAGTCGCGGGAGCCGGCCTTACGAGCAGTACTTC. As protein: CASRGSRPYEQYF.

The chain is built from TRBV28 and TRBJ1-5; D is perhaps TRBD1 (5 bases). Germline CDR1 MDHEN, CDR2 SYDVKM. The germline V and J ends were trimmed by 5 bases and 6 bases, with 23 bases remaining between them. There are 17 residues in the CDR3. CDR3 region: CASSPPRWRGNGQPQHF. The CDR3 nucleotides are TGTGCCAGCAGTCCTCCCCGTTGGAGGGGAAACGGTCAGCCCCAGCATTTT. Combining the CDR3 with reference TRBV28 and TRBJ1-5 gives the whole variable domain DVKVTQSSRYLVKRTGEKVFLECVQDMDHENMFWYRQDPGLGLRLIYFSYDVKMKEKGDIPEGYSVSREKKERFSLILESASTNQTSMYLCASSPPRWRGNGQPQHFGDGTRLSIL.